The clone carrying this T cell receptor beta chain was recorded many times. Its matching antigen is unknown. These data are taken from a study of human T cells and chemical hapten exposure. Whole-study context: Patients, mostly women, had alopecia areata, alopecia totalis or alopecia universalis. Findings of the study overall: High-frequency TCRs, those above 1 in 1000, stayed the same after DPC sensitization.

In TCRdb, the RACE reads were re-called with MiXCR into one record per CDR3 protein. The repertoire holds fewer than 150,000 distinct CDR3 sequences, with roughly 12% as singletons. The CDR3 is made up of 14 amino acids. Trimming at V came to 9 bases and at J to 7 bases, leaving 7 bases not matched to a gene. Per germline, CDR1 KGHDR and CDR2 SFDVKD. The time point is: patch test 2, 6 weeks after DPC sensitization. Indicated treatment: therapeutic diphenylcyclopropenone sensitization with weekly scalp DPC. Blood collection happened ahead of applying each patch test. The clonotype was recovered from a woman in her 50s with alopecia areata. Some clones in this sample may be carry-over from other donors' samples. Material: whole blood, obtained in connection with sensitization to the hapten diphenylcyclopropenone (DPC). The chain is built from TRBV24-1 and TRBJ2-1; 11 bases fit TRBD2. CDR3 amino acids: CATAGTSGSNEQFF. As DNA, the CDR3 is TGTGCCACCGCCGGGACTAGCGGCAGTAATGAGCAGTTCTTC.